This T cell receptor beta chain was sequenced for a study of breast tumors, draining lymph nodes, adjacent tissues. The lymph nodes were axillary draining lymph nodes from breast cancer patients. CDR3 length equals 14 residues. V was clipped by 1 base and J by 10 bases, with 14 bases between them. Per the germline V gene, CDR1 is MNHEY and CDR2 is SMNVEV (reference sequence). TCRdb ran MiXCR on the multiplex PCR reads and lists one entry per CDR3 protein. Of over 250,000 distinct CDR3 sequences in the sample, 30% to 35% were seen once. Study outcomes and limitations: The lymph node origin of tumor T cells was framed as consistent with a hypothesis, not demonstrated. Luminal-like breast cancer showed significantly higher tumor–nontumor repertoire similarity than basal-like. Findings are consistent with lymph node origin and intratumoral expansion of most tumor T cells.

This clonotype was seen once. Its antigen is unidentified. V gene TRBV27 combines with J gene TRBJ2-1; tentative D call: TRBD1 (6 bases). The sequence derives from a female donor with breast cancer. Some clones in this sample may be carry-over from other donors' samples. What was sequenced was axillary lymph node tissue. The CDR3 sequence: CASSLWDNQGEQFF. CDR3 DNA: TGTGCCAGCAGTTTATGGGACAATCAAGGGGAGCAGTTCTTC.